This T cell receptor (beta chain) was sequenced for a study of memory CD4+ T cells and cytomegalovirus serostatus. Germline CDR1 and CDR2: MGHRA and YSYEKL. V lost 0 bases and J 1 base, leaving 6 bases between the germline ends. The CDR3 extends over 14 amino acids. The sort gate was single viable CD3+CD4+CD8-CD45RO+ cells for memory CD4+ T cells. Assay used: immunoSEQ multiplex PCR; TCRdb lists only in-frame clones, some missing. Of about 40,000 clones in the sample, 76% were seen once. The sequence derives from an adult in good health and CMV-seronegative. The J gene is TRBJ1-1, the V gene TRBV4-1; D is uncertain. Sequenced input: memory CD4+ T cells from blood. The CDR3 DNA sequence: TGCGCCAGCAGCCAAGAAGCACAGAACACTGAAGCTTTCTTT. Translated: CASSQEAQNTEAFF.